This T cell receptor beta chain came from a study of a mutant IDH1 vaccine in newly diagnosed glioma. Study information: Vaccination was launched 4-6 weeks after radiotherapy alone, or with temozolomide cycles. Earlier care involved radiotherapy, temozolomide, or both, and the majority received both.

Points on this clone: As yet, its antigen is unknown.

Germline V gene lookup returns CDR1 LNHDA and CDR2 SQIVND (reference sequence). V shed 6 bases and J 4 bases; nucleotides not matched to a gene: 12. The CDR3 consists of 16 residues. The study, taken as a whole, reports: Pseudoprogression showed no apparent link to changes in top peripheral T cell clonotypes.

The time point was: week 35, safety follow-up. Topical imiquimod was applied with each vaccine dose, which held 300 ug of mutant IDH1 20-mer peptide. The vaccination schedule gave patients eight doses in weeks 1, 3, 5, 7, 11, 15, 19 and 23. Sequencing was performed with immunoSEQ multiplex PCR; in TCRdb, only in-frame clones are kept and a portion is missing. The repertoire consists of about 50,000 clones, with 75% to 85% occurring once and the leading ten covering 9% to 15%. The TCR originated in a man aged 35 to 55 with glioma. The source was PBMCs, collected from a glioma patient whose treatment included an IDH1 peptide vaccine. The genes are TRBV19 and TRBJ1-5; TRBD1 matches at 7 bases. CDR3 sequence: CASRGLREGANQPQHF. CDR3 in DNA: TGTGCCAGTAGGGGGCTAAGGGAGGGGGCGAATCAGCCCCAGCATTTT. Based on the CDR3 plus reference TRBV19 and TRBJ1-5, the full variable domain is DGGITQSPKYLFRKEGQNVTLSCEQNLNHDAMYWYRQDPGQGLRLIYYSQIVNDFQKGDIAEGYSVSREKKESFPLTVTSAQKNPTAFYLCASRGLREGANQPQHFGDGTRLSIL.